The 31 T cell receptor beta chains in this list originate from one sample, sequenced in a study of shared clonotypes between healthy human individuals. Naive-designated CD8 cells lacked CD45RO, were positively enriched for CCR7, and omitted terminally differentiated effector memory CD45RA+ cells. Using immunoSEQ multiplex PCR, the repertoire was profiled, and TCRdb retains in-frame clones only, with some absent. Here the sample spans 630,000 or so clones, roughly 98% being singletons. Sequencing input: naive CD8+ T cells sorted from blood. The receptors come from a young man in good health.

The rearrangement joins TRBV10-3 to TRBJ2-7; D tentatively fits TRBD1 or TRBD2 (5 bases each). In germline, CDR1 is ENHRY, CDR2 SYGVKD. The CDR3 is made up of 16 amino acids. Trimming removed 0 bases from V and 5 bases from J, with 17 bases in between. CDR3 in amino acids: CAISESGGDGGDEQYF. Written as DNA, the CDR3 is TGTGCCATCAGTGAGTCAGGCGGAGATGGGGGAGACGAGCAGTACTTC.

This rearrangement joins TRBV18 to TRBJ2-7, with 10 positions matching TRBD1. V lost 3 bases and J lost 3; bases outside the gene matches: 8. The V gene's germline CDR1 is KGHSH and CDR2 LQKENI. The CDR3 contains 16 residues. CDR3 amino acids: CASSPLPGQGYYEQYF. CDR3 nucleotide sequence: TGTGCCAGCTCACCGCTCCCGGGACAGGGGTACTACGAGCAGTACTTC.

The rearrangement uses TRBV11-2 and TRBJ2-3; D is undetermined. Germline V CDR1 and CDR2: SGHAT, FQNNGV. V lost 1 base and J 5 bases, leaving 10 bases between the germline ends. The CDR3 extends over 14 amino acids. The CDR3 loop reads CASSLVSAGDTQYF. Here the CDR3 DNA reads TGTGCCAGCAGCTTAGTCTCTGCTGGAGATACGCAGTATTTT.

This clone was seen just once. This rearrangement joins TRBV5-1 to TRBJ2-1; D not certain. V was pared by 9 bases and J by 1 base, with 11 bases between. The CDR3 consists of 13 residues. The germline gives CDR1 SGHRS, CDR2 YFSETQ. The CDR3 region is CANRPRSYNEQFF. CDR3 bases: TGCGCCAATCGCCCGCGATCCTACAATGAGCAGTTCTTC.

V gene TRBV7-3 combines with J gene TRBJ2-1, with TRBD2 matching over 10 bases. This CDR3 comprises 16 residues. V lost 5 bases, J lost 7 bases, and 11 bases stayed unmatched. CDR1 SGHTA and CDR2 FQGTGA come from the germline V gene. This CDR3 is CASSPDPASGRNEQFF. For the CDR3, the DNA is TGTGCCAGCAGCCCCGATCCAGCTAGCGGGAGAAATGAGCAGTTCTTC.

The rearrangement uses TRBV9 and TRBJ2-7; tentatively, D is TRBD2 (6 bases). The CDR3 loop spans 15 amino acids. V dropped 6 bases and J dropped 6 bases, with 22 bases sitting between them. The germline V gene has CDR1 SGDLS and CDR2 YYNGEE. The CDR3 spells CASNLWGEVRSEQYF. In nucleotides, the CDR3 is TGTGCCAGCAACCTCTGGGGGGAGGTCCGAAGCGAGCAGTACTTC.

The CDR3 loop reads CASSLGWGEKLFF. DNA for the CDR3: TGTGCCAGCAGCTTGGGCTGGGGGGAAAAACTGTTTTTT. This chain links TRBV5-5 with TRBJ1-4; tentative D call: TRBD1 (5 bases). The CDR3 spans 13 residues. Between the trimmed V and J ends, which lost 0 bases and 8 bases, there was a span of 8 bases. Looked up from germline, CDR1 is SGHKS and CDR2 is YYEKEE (reference sequence). Combining the CDR3 with reference TRBV5-5 and TRBJ1-4 gives the whole variable domain DAGVTQSPTHLIKTRGQQVTLRCSPISGHKSVSWYQQVLGQGPQFIFQYYEKEERGRGNFPDRFSARQFPNYSSELNVNALLLGDSALYLCASSLGWGEKLFFGSGTQLSVL.

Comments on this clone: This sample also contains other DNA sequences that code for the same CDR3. CDR3 nucleotides: TGTGCCAGCAGCTTAGGAGCGGGAGGTTCCTACGAGCAGTACTTC. Translation gives CASSLGAGGSYEQYF. The gene calls are TRBV13 and TRBJ2-7; 9 bases agree with TRBD2. CDR1 is PRHDT and CDR2 is FYEKMQ in the germline V gene (reference sequence). The CDR3 sequence is 15 residues long. V shed 0 bases and J 1 base; nucleotides not matched to a gene: 1.

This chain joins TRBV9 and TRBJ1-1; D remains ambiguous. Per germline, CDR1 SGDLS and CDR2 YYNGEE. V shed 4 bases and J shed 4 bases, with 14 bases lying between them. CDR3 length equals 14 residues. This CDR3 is CASSQRTRGTEAFF. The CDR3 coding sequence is TGTGCCAGCAGCCAAAGGACTCGCGGCACTGAAGCTTTCTTT.

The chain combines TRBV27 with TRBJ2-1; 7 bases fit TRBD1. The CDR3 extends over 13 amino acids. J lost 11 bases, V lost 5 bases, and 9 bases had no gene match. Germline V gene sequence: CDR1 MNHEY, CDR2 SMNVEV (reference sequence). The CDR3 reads CASSEQGVRKQFF. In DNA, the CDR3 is TGTGCCAGCAGTGAGCAGGGGGTTCGGAAGCAGTTCTTC.

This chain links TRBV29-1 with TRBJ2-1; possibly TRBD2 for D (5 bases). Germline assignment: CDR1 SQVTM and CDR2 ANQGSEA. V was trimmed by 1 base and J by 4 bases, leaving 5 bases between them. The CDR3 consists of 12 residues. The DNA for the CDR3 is TGCAGCGTTGAAGCGGGGTACAATGAGCAGTTCTTC. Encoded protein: CSVEAGYNEQFF.

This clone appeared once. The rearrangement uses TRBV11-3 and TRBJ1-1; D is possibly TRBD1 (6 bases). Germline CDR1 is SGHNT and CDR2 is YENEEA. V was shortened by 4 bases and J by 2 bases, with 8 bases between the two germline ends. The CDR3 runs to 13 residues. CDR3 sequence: CASSSGVNTEAFF. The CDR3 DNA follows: TGTGCCAGCAGCTCAGGGGTAAACACTGAAGCTTTCTTT.

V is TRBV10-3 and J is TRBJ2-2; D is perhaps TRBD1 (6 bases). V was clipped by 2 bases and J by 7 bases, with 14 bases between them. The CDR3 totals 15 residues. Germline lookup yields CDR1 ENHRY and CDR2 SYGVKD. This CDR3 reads CAISEPRQVRGELFF. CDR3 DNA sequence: TGTGCCATCAGTGAGCCCCGACAGGTACGCGGGGAGCTGTTTTTT.

CDR3 sequence (DNA): TGTGCCAGCAGTGAACCCGGGACAGGGAGGACAGATACGCAGTATTTT. This codes for CASSEPGTGRTDTQYF. This chain joins TRBV25-1 and TRBJ2-3; 9 positions match TRBD1. The CDR3 is 16 amino acids. Trimming at V came to 2 bases and at J to 3 bases, leaving 6 bases not matched to a gene. Germline CDR1 MGHDK, CDR2 SYGVNS.

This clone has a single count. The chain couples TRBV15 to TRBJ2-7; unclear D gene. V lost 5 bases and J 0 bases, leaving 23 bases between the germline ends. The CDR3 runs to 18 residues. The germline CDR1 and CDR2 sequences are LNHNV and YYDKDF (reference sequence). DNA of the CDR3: TGTGCCACCAGCCCCCACCCGGACGCGGACCGGAGCTCCTACGAGCAGTACTTC. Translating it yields CATSPHPDADRSSYEQYF.

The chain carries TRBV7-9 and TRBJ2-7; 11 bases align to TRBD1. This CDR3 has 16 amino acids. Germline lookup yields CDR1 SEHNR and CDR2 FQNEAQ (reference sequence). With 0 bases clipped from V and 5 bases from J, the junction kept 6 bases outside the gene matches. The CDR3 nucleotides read TGTGCCAGCAGCTTAGCGCGGACAGGGGGCTCTGACGAGCAGTACTTC. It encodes CASSLARTGGSDEQYF.

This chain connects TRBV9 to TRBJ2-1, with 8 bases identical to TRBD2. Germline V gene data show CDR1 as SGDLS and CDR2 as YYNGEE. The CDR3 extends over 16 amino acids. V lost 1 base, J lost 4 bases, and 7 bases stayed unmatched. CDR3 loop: CASSVSLAGGYNEQFF. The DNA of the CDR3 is TGTGCCAGCAGCGTATCCCTAGCGGGCGGATACAATGAGCAGTTCTTC. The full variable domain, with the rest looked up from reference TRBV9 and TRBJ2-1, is DSGVTQTPKHLITATGQRVTLRCSPRSGDLSVYWYQQSLDQGLQFLIQYYNGEERAKGNILERFSAQQFPDLHSELNLSSLELGDSALYFCASSVSLAGGYNEQFFGPGTRLTVL.

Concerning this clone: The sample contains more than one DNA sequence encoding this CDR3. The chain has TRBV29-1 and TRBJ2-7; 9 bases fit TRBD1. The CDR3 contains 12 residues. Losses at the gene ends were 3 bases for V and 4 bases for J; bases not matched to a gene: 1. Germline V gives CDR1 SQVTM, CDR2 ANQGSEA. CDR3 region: CSVEDRGYEQYF. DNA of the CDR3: TGCAGCGTTGAGGACAGGGGATACGAGCAGTACTTC.

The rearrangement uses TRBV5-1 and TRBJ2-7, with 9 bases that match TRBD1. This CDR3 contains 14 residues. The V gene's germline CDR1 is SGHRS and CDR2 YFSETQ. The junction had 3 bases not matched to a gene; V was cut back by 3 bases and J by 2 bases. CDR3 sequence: CASSYGTGPYEQYF. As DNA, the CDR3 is TGCGCCAGCAGCTACGGGACAGGGCCCTACGAGCAGTACTTC.

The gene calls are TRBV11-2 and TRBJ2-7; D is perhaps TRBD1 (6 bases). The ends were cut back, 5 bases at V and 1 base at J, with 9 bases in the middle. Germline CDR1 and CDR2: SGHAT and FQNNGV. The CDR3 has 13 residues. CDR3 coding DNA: TGTGCCAGCAGCCGGACAGCATCCTACGAGCAGTACTTC. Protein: CASSRTASYEQYF. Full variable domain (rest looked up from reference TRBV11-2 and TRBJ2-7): EAGVAQSPRYKIIEKRQSVAFWCNPISGHATLYWYQQILGQGPKLLIQFQNNGVVDDSQLPKDRFSAERLKGVDSTLKIQPAKLEDSAVYLCASSRTASYEQYFGPGTRLTVT.

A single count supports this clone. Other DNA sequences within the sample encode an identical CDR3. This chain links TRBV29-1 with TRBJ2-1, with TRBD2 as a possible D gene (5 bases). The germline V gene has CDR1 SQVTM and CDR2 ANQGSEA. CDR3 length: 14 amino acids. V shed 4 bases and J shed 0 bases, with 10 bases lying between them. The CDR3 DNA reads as TGCAGCGTTGTCGGACTGCTCTCCTACAATGAGCAGTTCTTC. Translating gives CSVVGLLSYNEQFF.

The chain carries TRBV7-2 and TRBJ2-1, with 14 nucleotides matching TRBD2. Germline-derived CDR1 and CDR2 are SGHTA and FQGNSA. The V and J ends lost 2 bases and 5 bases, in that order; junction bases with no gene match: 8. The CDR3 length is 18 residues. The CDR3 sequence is CASSLFPPGLAGDNEQFF. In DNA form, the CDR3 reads TGTGCCAGCAGCTTATTCCCTCCGGGACTAGCGGGAGACAATGAGCAGTTCTTC.

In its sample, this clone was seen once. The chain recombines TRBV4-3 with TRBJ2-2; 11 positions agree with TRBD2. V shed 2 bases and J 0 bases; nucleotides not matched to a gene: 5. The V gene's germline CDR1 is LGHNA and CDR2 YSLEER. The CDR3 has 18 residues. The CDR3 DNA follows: TGCGCCAGCAGCCAAACTCTAGCGGGAGGTGCGAACACCGGGGAGCTGTTTTTT. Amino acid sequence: CASSQTLAGGANTGELFF.

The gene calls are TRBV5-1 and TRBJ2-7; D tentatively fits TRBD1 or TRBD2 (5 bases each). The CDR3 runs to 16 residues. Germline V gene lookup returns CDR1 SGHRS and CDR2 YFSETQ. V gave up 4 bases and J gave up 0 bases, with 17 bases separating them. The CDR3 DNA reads TGCGCCAGCAGCCCGGAGGCAGGGCACCTCTCCTACGAGCAGTACTTC. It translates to CASSPEAGHLSYEQYF.

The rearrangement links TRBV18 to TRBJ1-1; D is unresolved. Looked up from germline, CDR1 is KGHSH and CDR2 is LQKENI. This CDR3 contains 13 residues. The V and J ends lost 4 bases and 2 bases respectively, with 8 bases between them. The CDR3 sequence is CASSQTPNTEAFF. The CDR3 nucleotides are TGTGCCAGCTCACAGACACCTAACACTGAAGCTTTCTTT.

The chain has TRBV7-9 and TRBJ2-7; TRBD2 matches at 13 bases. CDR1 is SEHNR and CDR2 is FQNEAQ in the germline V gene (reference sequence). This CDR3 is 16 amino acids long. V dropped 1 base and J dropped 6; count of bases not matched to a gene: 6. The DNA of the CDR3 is TGTGCCAGCAGCTTAGGGACTAGCGGGAGTGGATCCGAGCAGTACTTC. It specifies CASSLGTSGSGSEQYF.

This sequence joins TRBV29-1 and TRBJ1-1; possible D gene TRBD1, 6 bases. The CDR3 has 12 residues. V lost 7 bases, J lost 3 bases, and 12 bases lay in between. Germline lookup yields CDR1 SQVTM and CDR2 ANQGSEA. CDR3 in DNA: TGCAGCGGCCGCAGGGGTTACACTGAAGCTTTCTTT. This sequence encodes CSGRRGYTEAFF.

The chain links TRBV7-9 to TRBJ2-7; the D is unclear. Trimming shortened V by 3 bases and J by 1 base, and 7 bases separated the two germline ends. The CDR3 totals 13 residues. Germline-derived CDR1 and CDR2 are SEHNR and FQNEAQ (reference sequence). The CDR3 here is CASSFSSSYEQYF. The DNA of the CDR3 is TGTGCCAGCAGCTTTTCCTCGTCCTACGAGCAGTACTTC.

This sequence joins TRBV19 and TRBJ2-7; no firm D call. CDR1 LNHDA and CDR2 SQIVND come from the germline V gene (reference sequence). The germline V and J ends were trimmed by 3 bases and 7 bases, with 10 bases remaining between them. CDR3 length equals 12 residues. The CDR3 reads CASSITSGEQYF. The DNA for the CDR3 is TGTGCCAGTAGTATTACCAGTGGGGAGCAGTACTTC.

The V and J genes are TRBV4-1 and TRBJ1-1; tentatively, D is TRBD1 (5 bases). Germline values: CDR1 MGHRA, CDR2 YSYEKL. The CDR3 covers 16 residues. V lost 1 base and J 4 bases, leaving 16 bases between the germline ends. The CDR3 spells CASSQVGVGAITEAFF. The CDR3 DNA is TGCGCCAGCAGCCAAGTAGGGGTAGGGGCCATCACTGAAGCTTTCTTT.

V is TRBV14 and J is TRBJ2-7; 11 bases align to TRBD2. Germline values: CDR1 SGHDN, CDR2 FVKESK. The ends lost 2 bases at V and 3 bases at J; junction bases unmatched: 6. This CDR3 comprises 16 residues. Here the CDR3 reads CASSQTSGSLGYEQYF. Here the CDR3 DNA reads TGTGCCAGCAGCCAAACTAGCGGGAGCTTGGGCTACGAGCAGTACTTC.